This is a list of T cell receptor beta chains from one sample in a study of blood T cells in healthy people across ages. TCRdb called the 5' RACE reads again in MiXCR, with one record for every CDR3 protein. Of approximately 770,000 distinct CDR3 sequences in the sample, roughly 64% were seen once. The sample comprised blood. The receptors were gathered from a man aged 30 to 39 in good health. The CDR3 runs from the conserved cysteine through the conserved F or W. Fields, in order: clone size, J gene, V gene, D gene, CDR3 DNA, CDR3 protein. D genes are given only for firm matches. Some rows mark clone size as missing; the rest say once, few, many or name a class of expanded clone.

clone_size: few
j_call: TRBJ1-5
v_call: TRBV29-1
d_call: NA
cdr3_nt: TGCAGCGTTGAGTCCGGGTTCGGGCCCCAGCATTTT
cdr3_aa: CSVESGFGPQHF

clone_size: NA
j_call: TRBJ2-5
v_call: TRBV12-3/TRBV12-4
d_call: NA
cdr3_nt: TGTGCCAGCAGCCTACAGACCAAGGAGACCCAGTACTTC
cdr3_aa: CASSLQTKETQYF

clone_size: NA
j_call: TRBJ1-2
v_call: TRBV28
d_call: TRBD1
cdr3_nt: TGTGCCAGCACCGTTCCGGTACACAGGGGGCAGGACTATGGCTACACCTTC
cdr3_aa: CASTVPVHRGQDYGYTF

clone_size: NA
j_call: TRBJ1-2
v_call: TRBV5-1
d_call: TRBD1
cdr3_nt: TGCGCCAGCAGCTTACAGGGGATGAATGGCTACACCTTC
cdr3_aa: CASSLQGMNGYTF

clone_size: NA
j_call: TRBJ2-4
v_call: TRBV20-1
d_call: NA
cdr3_nt: TGCAGTGCTAGACGCGGGAACATTCAGTACTTC
cdr3_aa: CSARRGNIQYF

clone_size: few
j_call: TRBJ2-1
v_call: TRBV4-2
d_call: NA
cdr3_nt: TGTGCCAGCAGCCAAGACAGCGGAGGGCACAATGAGCAGTTCTTC
cdr3_aa: CASSQDSGGHNEQFF

clone_size: NA
j_call: TRBJ2-3
v_call: TRBV24-1
d_call: NA
cdr3_nt: TGTGCCACCAGTGCCTTGGGGGGGGGCGCAGATACGCAGTATTTT
cdr3_aa: CATSALGGGADTQYF

clone_size: NA
j_call: TRBJ2-7
v_call: TRBV7-9
d_call: NA
cdr3_nt: TGTGCCAGCAGCCAAGGTGCGACACCCAAAAGGGGGGGCCCTTCCTACGAGCAGTACTTC
cdr3_aa: CASSQGATPKRGGPSYEQYF

clone_size: once
j_call: TRBJ1-4
v_call: TRBV7-2
d_call: NA
cdr3_nt: TGTGCCAGCAGCGGTCGGGGGTTTAGTGAAAAACTGTTTTTT
cdr3_aa: CASSGRGFSEKLFF

clone_size: few
j_call: TRBJ2-1
v_call: TRBV10-3
d_call: TRBD2
cdr3_nt: TGTGCCATCAGTGAGGTGGGACTAGCGGGAGCGGTTGAGCAGTTCTTC
cdr3_aa: CAISEVGLAGAVEQFF

clone_size: few
j_call: TRBJ1-2
v_call: TRBV9
d_call: TRBD1
cdr3_nt: TGTGCCAGCAGCTCCGAGGGGGCTTACTATGGCTACACCTTC
cdr3_aa: CASSSEGAYYGYTF

clone_size: few
j_call: TRBJ2-7
v_call: TRBV10-3
d_call: TRBD1
cdr3_nt: TGTGCCATCAGTGGGACAGGGGATGAGAGGTACGAGCAGTACTTC
cdr3_aa: CAISGTGDERYEQYF

clone_size: NA
j_call: TRBJ2-7
v_call: TRBV6-2/TRBV6-3
d_call: NA
cdr3_nt: TGTGCCAGCACCCGGGGGCCCGAGCAGTACTTC
cdr3_aa: CASTRGPEQYF

clone_size: NA
j_call: TRBJ2-5
v_call: TRBV2
d_call: NA
cdr3_nt: TGTGCCAGCAGTGAAAATGGTGGGCAACAGTACTTC
cdr3_aa: CASSENGGQQYF

clone_size: few
j_call: TRBJ2-1
v_call: TRBV29-1
d_call: NA
cdr3_nt: TGCAGCGTTGACTCCGGGAGTCATTGGTCCTACAATGAGCAGTTCTTC
cdr3_aa: CSVDSGSHWSYNEQFF

clone_size: NA
j_call: TRBJ2-1
v_call: TRBV3-1
d_call: TRBD2
cdr3_nt: TGTGCCAGCAGCCAAGAGGCGGGGGGCCGGTATGAGCAGTTCTTC
cdr3_aa: CASSQEAGGRYEQFF

clone_size: NA
j_call: TRBJ2-6
v_call: TRBV4-2
d_call: NA
cdr3_nt: TGTGCCAGCAGCGCACGCCTCCTACCGAGTGGGACCTCTGGGGCCAACGTCCTGACTTTC
cdr3_aa: CASSARLLPSGTSGANVLTF

clone_size: NA
j_call: TRBJ2-1
v_call: TRBV20-1
d_call: TRBD2
cdr3_nt: TGCAGTGCTCTTTTAGCGGGAGGAGGTTCCAATGAGCAGTTCTTC
cdr3_aa: CSALLAGGGSNEQFF

clone_size: few
j_call: TRBJ1-1
v_call: TRBV18
d_call: NA
cdr3_nt: TGTGCCAGCTCACTACGGGAGGGGAACACTGAAGCTTTCTTT
cdr3_aa: CASSLREGNTEAFF

clone_size: NA
j_call: TRBJ1-1
v_call: TRBV19
d_call: NA
cdr3_nt: TGTGCCAGCCGGAGGGCAGAACTGAACACTGAAGCTTTCTTT
cdr3_aa: CASRRAELNTEAFF

clone_size: NA
j_call: TRBJ2-7
v_call: TRBV24-1
d_call: NA
cdr3_nt: TGTGCCACCAGTGATTTGGCCAGTACCTACGAGCAGTACTTC
cdr3_aa: CATSDLASTYEQYF

clone_size: few
j_call: TRBJ2-6
v_call: TRBV18
d_call: TRBD1
cdr3_nt: TGTGCCAGCTCATGGACAGGAGAAACAATTGGGGCCAACGTCCTGACTTTC
cdr3_aa: CASSWTGETIGANVLTF

clone_size: many
j_call: TRBJ2-4
v_call: TRBV15
d_call: NA
cdr3_nt: TGTGCCACCAGCGTAGATCGGGGTGGGATTCAGTACTTC
cdr3_aa: CATSVDRGGIQYF

clone_size: NA
j_call: TRBJ1-4
v_call: TRBV4-2
d_call: NA
cdr3_nt: TGTGCCAGCAGCCAAGATCTGCGGGACCGCGATGAAAAACTGTTTTTT
cdr3_aa: CASSQDLRDRDEKLFF

clone_size: NA
j_call: TRBJ2-7
v_call: TRBV3-1
d_call: NA
cdr3_nt: TGTGCCAGCACCAAACGGGGGGCTGATGAGCAGTACTTC
cdr3_aa: CASTKRGADEQYF

clone_size: NA
j_call: TRBJ2-7
v_call: TRBV29-1
d_call: NA
cdr3_nt: TGCAGCGTTGGGGTCGGGGGTGGCTATGAGCAGTACTTC
cdr3_aa: CSVGVGGGYEQYF